What follows are 6 T cell receptor beta chains derived from one specimen sequenced in a study of CD8+ T cells in alopecia areata. The sequencing template was cDNA reverse transcribed from extracted RNA. TCRdb keeps only in-frame clones here, not all; method: immunoSEQ multiplex PCR. Among some 110,000 clones listed, roughly 69% were seen once. Sequenced sample: CD4+ T cells sorted from blood. Receptors were obtained from a human donor in good health.

The chain uses TRBV15 and TRBJ1-3; D ambiguous. The V end was cut by 2 bases, the J end by 1 base, with 6 bases between. The CDR3 covers 14 residues. From germline, CDR1 is LNHNV and CDR2 YYDKDF (reference sequence). DNA for the CDR3: TGTGCCACCAGCAGACAAGAGTCTGGAAACACCATATATTTT. Its protein product is CATSRQESGNTIYF.

In DNA, the CDR3 is TGTGCCAGCTCACCCGGACAGGGCTATGGCTACACCTTC. Encoded protein: CASSPGQGYGYTF. This chain links TRBV18 with TRBJ1-2; 8 bases line up with TRBD1. The germline CDR1 and CDR2 sequences are KGHSH and LQKENI. Losses at the gene ends were 3 bases for V and 4 bases for J; bases not matched to a gene: 1. This CDR3 contains 13 residues.

This sequence joins TRBV2 and TRBJ1-5, with unresolved D. This CDR3 comprises 13 residues. V was shortened by 7 bases and J by 6 bases, with 13 bases between the two germline ends. The germline CDR1 and CDR2 sequences are SNHLY and FYNNEI. The DNA of the CDR3 is TGTGCCAGCACCGACGGTCTAGGTCAGCCCCAGCATTTT. Protein sequence: CASTDGLGQPQHF.

This chain uses TRBV7-9 with TRBJ2-3; D is ambiguous. The CDR3 sequence is 14 residues long. The germline gives CDR1 SEHNR, CDR2 FQNEAQ (reference sequence). V was clipped by 5 bases and J by 8 bases, with 17 bases between them. The CDR3 bases are TGTGCCAGCAGCGGCTCAAACCCGTTTAGTACGCAGTATTTT. Encoded protein: CASSGSNPFSTQYF.

The rearrangement joins TRBV29-1 to TRBJ2-5; D not resolved. The length of the CDR3 is 12 residues. Germline V gene sequence: CDR1 SQVTM, CDR2 ANQGSEA. V shed 7 bases and J shed 5 bases, with 14 bases lying between them. CDR3: CSGGRLGETQYF. Written as DNA, the CDR3 is TGCAGCGGCGGACGGCTGGGGGAGACCCAGTACTTC.

This clone was recorded at least ten times. The V call is TRBV7-2, the J call TRBJ1-1, with 7 bases lining up with TRBD1. Per germline, CDR1 SGHTA and CDR2 FQGNSA. The trim removed 5 bases at V and 0 bases at J, leaving 9 bases unmatched. CDR3 length: 16 residues. CDR3 residues: CASSHDRAPLNTEAFF. DNA for the CDR3: TGTGCCAGCAGCCACGACAGGGCTCCTTTGAACACTGAAGCTTTCTTT.